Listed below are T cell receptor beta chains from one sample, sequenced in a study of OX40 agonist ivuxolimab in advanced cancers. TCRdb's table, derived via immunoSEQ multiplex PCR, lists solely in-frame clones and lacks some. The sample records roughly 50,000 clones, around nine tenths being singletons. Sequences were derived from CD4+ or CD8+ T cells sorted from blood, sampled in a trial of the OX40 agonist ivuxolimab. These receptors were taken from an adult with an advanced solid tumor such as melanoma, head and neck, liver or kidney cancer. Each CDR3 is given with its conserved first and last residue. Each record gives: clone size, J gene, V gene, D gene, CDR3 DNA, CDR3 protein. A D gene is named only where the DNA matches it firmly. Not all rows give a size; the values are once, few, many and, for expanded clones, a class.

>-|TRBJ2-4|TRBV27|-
TGTGCCAGCCGCAGGGGAGGGCCGCTAGCCAAAAACATTCAGTACTTC
CASRRGGPLAKNIQYF
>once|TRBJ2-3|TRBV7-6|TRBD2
TGTGCCAGCAGCTTAGGAGTAGCGGGGGCCAGCACAGATACGCAGTATTTT
CASSLGVAGASTDTQYF
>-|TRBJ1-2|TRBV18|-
TGTGCCAGCTCACCGAGCCCGGGGTATGGCTACACCTTC
CASSPSPGYGYTF
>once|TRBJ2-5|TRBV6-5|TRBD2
TGTGCCAGCAGTTACAACGGGAGGGGAGAGACCCAGTACTTC
CASSYNGRGETQYF
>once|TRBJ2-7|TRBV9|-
TGTGCCAGCAGCGTAGGATCGGAGCAACGGGAGCAGTACTTC
CASSVGSEQREQYF
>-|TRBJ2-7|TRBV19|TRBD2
TGTGCCAGCTCAGCGGGAGTGATCTACGAGCAGTACTTC
CASSAGVIYEQYF
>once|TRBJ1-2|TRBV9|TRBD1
TGTGCCAGCAGCGTAGATTTTGGAGGGGTAGGGGGCTTCGCCTATGGCTACACCTTC
CASSVDFGGVGGFAYGYTF
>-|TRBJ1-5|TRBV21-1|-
TGTGCCAGCAGCAAACAGGTTAATCAGCCCCAGCATTTT
CASSKQVNQPQHF
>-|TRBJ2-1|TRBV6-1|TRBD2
TGTGCCAGCGATCAATTCATGACTAGCGGCAATGAGCAGTTCTTC
CASDQFMTSGNEQFF
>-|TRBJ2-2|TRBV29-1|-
TGCAGCGTCCCGAACGGGGGCGTGACCGGGGAGCTGTTTTTT
CSVPNGGVTGELFF
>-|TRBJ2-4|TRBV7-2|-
TGTGCCAGCAGCCGAAGGGCCGGAGGGGACGGGTCCAAAAACATTCAGTACTTC
CASSRRAGGDGSKNIQYF